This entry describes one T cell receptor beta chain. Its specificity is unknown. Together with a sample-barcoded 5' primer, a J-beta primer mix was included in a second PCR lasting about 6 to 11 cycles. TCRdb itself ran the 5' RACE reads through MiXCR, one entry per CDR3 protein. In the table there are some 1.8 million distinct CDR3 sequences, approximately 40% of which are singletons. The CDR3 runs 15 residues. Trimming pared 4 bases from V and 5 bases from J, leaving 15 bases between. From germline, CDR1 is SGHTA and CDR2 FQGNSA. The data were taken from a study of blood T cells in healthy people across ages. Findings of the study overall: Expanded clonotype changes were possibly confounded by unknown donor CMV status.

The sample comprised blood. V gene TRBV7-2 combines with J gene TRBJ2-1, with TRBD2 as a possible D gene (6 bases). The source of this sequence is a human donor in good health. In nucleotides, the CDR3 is TGTGCCAGCAGCTCCCTGGGACTCCAAGACAATGAGCAGTTCTTC. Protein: CASSSLGLQDNEQFF.